A selection of T cell receptor beta chains follows, all from one sample in a study of cytomegalovirus exposure and HLA in healthy donors. Measured with immunoSEQ multiplex PCR; TCRdb has only the in-frame clones, and not every one. The repertoire consists of about 88,000 clones, with around 89% occurring once and the leading ten covering around 2.3%. What was sequenced was PBMCs. Every receptor here comes from a man between 18 and 35 years old in good health and CMV-seronegative. Each CDR3 is given with its conserved first and last residue.

TRBV11-2	TRBJ2-1	CASSLDSWPYNEQFF
TRBV28	TRBJ2-7	CASSFPRDTKFSYEQYF
TRBV9	TRBJ2-5	CASSVASGRAQETQYF
TRBV28	TRBJ1-2	CASSSAGQGAPGYTF
TRBV7-2	TRBJ2-5	CASSQRGSRDRVGTQYF
TRBV7-2	TRBJ2-5	CASSFADRVGETQYF
TRBV5-4	TRBJ2-5	CASSPEGGREQETQYF
TRBV6-4	TRBJ1-1	CASSPDRGISEAFF
TRBV27	TRBJ2-7	CASSLTGTGGYEQYF
TRBV28	TRBJ2-7	CASTSGTSGSYEQYF
TRBV11-2	TRBJ2-7	CASSLGTGQKYEQYF
TRBV30	TRBJ2-3	CAWSAVMARQGSTDTQYF
TRBV5-5	TRBJ1-2	CASSSEVAGGYTF
TRBV7-2	-	CASSLGAASGLSSEQYF
TRBV10-3	TRBJ2-7	CAISGDRAYEQYF